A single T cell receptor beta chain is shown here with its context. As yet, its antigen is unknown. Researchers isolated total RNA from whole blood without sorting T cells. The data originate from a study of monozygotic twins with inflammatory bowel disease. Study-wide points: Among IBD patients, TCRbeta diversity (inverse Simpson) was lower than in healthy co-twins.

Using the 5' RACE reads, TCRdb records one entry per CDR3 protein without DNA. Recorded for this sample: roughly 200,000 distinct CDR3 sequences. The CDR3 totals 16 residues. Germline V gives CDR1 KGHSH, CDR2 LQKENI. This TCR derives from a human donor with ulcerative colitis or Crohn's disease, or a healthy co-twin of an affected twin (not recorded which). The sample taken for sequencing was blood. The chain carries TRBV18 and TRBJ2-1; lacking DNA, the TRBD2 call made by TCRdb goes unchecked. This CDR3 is CASSPGRGATYNEQFF.